These T cell receptor beta chains were read from a single sample in a study of T cell repertoires in cytomegalovirus infection. MiXCR, applied by TCRdb to the reads, yields one record per CDR3 protein. The sample has about 460,000 distinct CDR3 sequences, roughly 12% seen once. Specimen: PBMCs. The receptors here all came from a human donor in good health (CMV status not recorded). Some clones in this sample may be carry-over from other donors' samples. Each CDR3 is given with its conserved first and last residue. Each record gives: J gene, clone size, V gene, D gene, CDR3 protein, CDR3 DNA. A D gene is named only where the DNA matches it firmly. The listing skips clone size in some rows; elsewhere it reads once, few, many or a size class.

TRBJ2-2,few,TRBV24-1,NA,CATSARRNTGELFF,TGTGCCACCAGTGCGCGGCGGAACACCGGGGAGCTGTTTTTT
TRBJ2-3,many,TRBV7-2,TRBD2,CASSPGGGRDTQYF,TGTGCCAGCAGCCCTGGGGGGGGGAGGGATACGCAGTATTTT
TRBJ2-7,many,TRBV6-1,NA,CASSEPGQQPYEQYF,TGTGCCAGCAGTGAACCCGGCCAGCAACCCTACGAGCAGTACTTC
TRBJ2-3,many,TRBV27,TRBD2,CATAPSGSTDTQYF,TGTGCCACAGCGCCTAGCGGGTCCACAGATACGCAGTATTTT
TRBJ2-5,NA,TRBV28,NA,CASSLVQGPMETQYF,TGTGCCAGCAGCCTCGTTCAGGGGCCAATGGAGACCCAGTACTTC
TRBJ1-2,many,TRBV12-3/TRBV12-4,TRBD1,CATSLVGQGNGYTF,TGTGCCACCTCGCTGGTGGGACAGGGGAATGGCTACACCTTC
TRBJ1-5,NA,TRBV28,TRBD1,CASSLIWDSSNQPQHF,TGTGCCAGCAGCCTCATTTGGGACAGCAGCAATCAGCCCCAGCATTTT
TRBJ1-1,few,TRBV5-4,TRBD1,CASRGTGMNTEAFF,TGTGCCAGCAGGGGGACAGGTATGAACACTGAAGCTTTCTTT
TRBJ2-1,NA,TRBV5-1,TRBD1,CASSSDDRADEQFF,TGCGCCAGCAGCTCAGATGACAGGGCGGATGAGCAGTTCTTC
TRBJ2-3,few,TRBV15,NA,CATSRASSAMGGDTQYF,TGTGCCACCAGCAGGGCCTCTAGCGCAATGGGAGGAGATACGCAGTATTTT
TRBJ1-5,NA,TRBV3-1,NA,CASSLGGDGPANQPQHF,TGTGCCAGCAGCCTAGGCGGGGACGGTCCCGCTAATCAGCCCCAGCATTTT
TRBJ2-3,many,TRBV6-5,NA,CASSWSGSDTQYF,TGTGCCAGCAGTTGGTCAGGGTCAGATACGCAGTATTTT
TRBJ2-5,few,TRBV20-1,TRBD1,CSAKTGLKETQYF,TGCAGTGCTAAGACAGGGCTAAAAGAGACCCAGTACTTC
TRBJ2-2,few,TRBV29-1,NA,CSVQQTGELFF,TGCAGCGTTCAGCAAACCGGGGAGCTGTTTTTT
TRBJ2-7,NA,TRBV29-1,TRBD2,CSAGTSAYEQYF,TGCAGCGCCGGGACTAGCGCATACGAGCAGTACTTC
TRBJ1-1,NA,TRBV7-9,NA,CASIRRNTEAFF,TGTGCCAGCATAAGGCGGAACACTGAAGCTTTCTTT
TRBJ2-1,many,TRBV7-3,TRBD2,CASSLMPSGTYNEQFF,TGTGCCAGCAGCTTAATGCCTAGCGGAACCTACAATGAGCAGTTCTTC
TRBJ2-5,NA,TRBV7-9,TRBD2,CASSPGLAGDSETQYF,TGTGCCAGCAGCCCGGGACTAGCGGGGGATTCAGAGACCCAGTACTTC
TRBJ1-1,few,TRBV19,NA,CASTPWTDTEAFF,TGTGCCAGTACTCCATGGACAGACACTGAAGCTTTCTTT
TRBJ2-3,NA,TRBV11-2,NA,CASSLTGWLTDTQYF,TGTGCCAGCAGCTTAACGGGGTGGCTCACAGATACGCAGTATTTT